This T cell receptor beta chain was obtained from a study of blood T cells in healthy people across ages (dated by TCRdb to between 2015 and 2016). At the level of the whole study: In model experiments, roughly one uniquely barcoded TCR beta cDNA molecule per two T cells was captured by template switching. The study measured age-related changes in TCR beta repertoire diversity using deep sequencing normalized with unique cDNA molecular identifiers. Donors were grouped into four age groups: young (average about 15 years), middle-aged (39), aged (around 66) and long-lived (roughly 80). The study analyzed two additional independent replicas of 1 million unique cDNA reads from the same blood draw for two donors, one aged 18 to 29 and one aged 80 or older.

The protocol used for the library was 5' RACE. Sequencing was performed on an Illumina HiSeq 2500. The second PCR ran for about 6 to 11 cycles and used a J-beta primer mix along with a sample-barcoded 5' primer. A template-switch 5' adaptor carrying 12 random nucleotides introduced a unique molecular identifier onto each TCR beta cDNA molecule. At least 3 million CDR3-containing paired-end reads were obtained from each sample. All of the RNA was converted into first-strand cDNA using the Mint cDNA synthesis kit, with a TRBC-specific oligonucleotide serving as the primer. Following uracil-DNA glycosylase treatment, a first 18-cycle PCR with universal primers M1SS and BC2_uni_R was performed on all cDNA. As for the authors' bioinformatics: For normalization, 1 million high-quality reads were randomly selected from each sample, with every read carrying a distinct molecular identifier. Instead of being binned into consensus sequences, reads with shared molecular identifiers were discarded. CDR3 identification, clonotype clustering and error correction used MiTCR with a Q25 quality threshold and the strictest error-elimination algorithm. A nonparametric unseen species model using Euler transformation provided a lower-bound estimate of total TCR beta diversity. The raw public data were reprocessed by TCRdb itself: fastp quality trimming at Q25, MiXCR clonotype calling, in-frame beta chains only. Entries that share a CDR3 protein sequence are merged under the most common genes and DNA. TCRdb, not the authors, supplied the V and J calls. The sample data list around 990,000 distinct CDR3 sequences, and under 30% of these were observed just once. The ten top clones hold less than 0.85% of the sample.

Donors were roughly 40 systemically healthy Caucasian individuals from Russia aged roughly 6 to 100 years. Roughly 10 milliliters of peripheral blood were drawn from each donor into EDTA-treated Vacutainer tubes. Ficoll-Paque density-gradient centrifugation was used to isolate PBMCs, with at least 6 million per sample. Trizol reagent was used to extract total RNA from PBMCs, with at least 5 micrograms per sample. For every donor, an aliquot of PBMCs went through flow cytometry to measure the percentages of naive CD45RAhigh/CD27high T cells. As concerns this clonotype: Its cognate antigen has yet to be identified. The sample holds no much larger clone one base away, and base qualities are not on file.

There are 13 amino acids in the CDR3, from cysteine to phenylalanine inclusive. Only the CDR3 portion is preserved as DNA: 39 bases, with reading frame beginning at the first base. Trimming costs V 1 base and J 4 bases, and their ends lie 4 bases apart. The germline V gene gives CDR1 as MGHRA and CDR2 as YSYEKL. On the study overall, not on this receptor specifically: Bulk unsorted PBMC profiling prevented conclusive comparison of naive and antigen-experienced compartments. There was a strong correlation between observed TCR beta diversity and the percentage of naive T cells measured by flow cytometry. Observed TCR beta diversity per million T cells fell roughly linearly with age, and a significant reduction was already apparent by age around 40. The CMV infection status of donors was not known, potentially confounding age-related changes in expanded clonotypes. The long-lived group showed more naive CD4+ T cells, fewer expanded clones and increased TCR diversity than the aged group, suggesting age selection. Estimates of total diversity based on one million sequenced T cells were regarded as lower bounds and as underestimates.

The same data also went into a second study, on T cells of mothers and their children. From that second study: Nine systemically healthy Caucasian individuals, comprising three mothers and their six children, were included as donors. cDNA synthesis consumed the entire amount of extracted RNA, loaded at about 1.6 ug RNA in each 15 ul reaction. Sample barcodes and 2-4 random nucleotides were added via the M1S primer in the second PCR. Over 8.5 million TCR beta CDR3 reads were obtained for each mother, and about 3 million reads were obtained for each child. In both related and unrelated pairs, thymic selection shapes the output of TCR recombination in a similar way, with inherited differences having only a minor effect. Normalized repertoire overlap was always slightly but never significantly higher in related than unrelated mother-child pairs. No persistent microchimeric T cell clones were found, with a detection sensitivity of around 100 clones per million clonotypes. To look for features that set related mother-child pairs apart from unrelated individuals, the researchers ran deep NGS to compare the TCR beta repertoires of mothers and children. Mothers averaged approximately 40 +/- 4 years of age and children averaged around 10 +/- 4 years. After adapter ligation with NEBNext reagents, the libraries were sequenced on Illumina HiSeq 2000 with 100+100 nt paired-end reads. Mother and child libraries were prepared a month apart and sequenced in separate runs to prevent cross-contamination. For each donor, between about 450,000 and 2,300,000 distinct TCR beta clonotypes were identified. Naive TCR beta clonotypes were estimated from low-frequency clonotypes matched to each donor's FACS-determined naive share, without sorting.

The source is a girl aged 2 to 9 in good health. The chain joins TRBV4-1 to TRBJ2-2, with the identity of the D gene unclear. Sequencing used blood. The DNA reads TGCGCCAGCAGCCAAGGGGCCACCGGGGAGCTGTTTTTT. Translated, it gives CASSQGATGELFF.